This paragraph covers one T cell receptor (beta chain) sequence. Its antigen is undetermined. Primers: 60 Vbeta forward and 13 Jbeta reverse. The data were produced by immunoSEQ multiplex PCR, yet TCRdb's version contains in-frame clones alone and is incomplete. The repertoire holds roughly 230,000 clones, with around 80% as singletons. This CDR3 comprises 15 residues. Germline V lookup: CDR1 LNHDA, CDR2 SQIVND (reference sequence). V shed 5 bases and J shed 0 bases, with 10 bases lying between them. The record originates from a study of cytomegalovirus exposure and HLA in healthy donors. Whole-study results and caveats: Listed as cytomegalovirus-associated were 150 to 200 TCR beta chains. Researchers reported in a later analysis that a missense DCLRE1C variant was tied to TCR beta V- and J-gene trimming. By a later analysis, the bulk of CMV-associated TCR beta chains appeared HLA-restricted.

The specimen was PBMCs. The genes are TRBV19 and TRBJ2-2; D may be TRBD1 (5 bases). The TCR comes from a boy between 5 and 17 years old in good health and CMV-seronegative. CDR3 sequence reads: CASSSQDANTGELFF. The DNA for the CDR3 is TGTGCCAGTAGTTCACAGGACGCGAACACCGGGGAGCTGTTTTTT.